Listed here is a single T cell receptor beta chain. The antigen is not known. Between the trimmed V and J ends, which lost 3 bases and 8 bases, there was a span of 23 bases. Germline lookup yields CDR1 LNHNV and CDR2 YYDKDF (reference sequence). The CDR3 length is 17 residues. This table comes from immunoSEQ multiplex PCR, and its TCRdb copy is limited to in-frame clones, with some not included. The sample consists of about 820,000 clones, approximately 92% of them appearing once. CD45RO-negative, CCR7-positively selected cells formed the naive CD8 fraction, excluding terminally differentiated effector memory CD45RA+ cells. Each sample came from a Caucasian adult donor living in Nashville, Tennessee. These data are taken from a study of shared clonotypes between healthy human individuals. Across the whole study: For every donor, three CD4 naive, three CD4 memory, two CD8 naive and one CD8 memory plates were used. Study-wide results and limits: Exclusively blood specimens were collected; tissue repertoires likely differ.

The TCR comes from a man aged 30 to 45 in good health. The sequenced material came from naive CD8+ T cells sorted from blood. This chain joins TRBV15 and TRBJ2-1, with D possibly matching TRBD2 (5 bases). CDR3 residues: CATSRGRGSPGSDEQFF. The DNA for the CDR3 is TGTGCCACCAGCAGGGGCCGGGGTTCACCGGGGAGCGATGAGCAGTTCTTC.